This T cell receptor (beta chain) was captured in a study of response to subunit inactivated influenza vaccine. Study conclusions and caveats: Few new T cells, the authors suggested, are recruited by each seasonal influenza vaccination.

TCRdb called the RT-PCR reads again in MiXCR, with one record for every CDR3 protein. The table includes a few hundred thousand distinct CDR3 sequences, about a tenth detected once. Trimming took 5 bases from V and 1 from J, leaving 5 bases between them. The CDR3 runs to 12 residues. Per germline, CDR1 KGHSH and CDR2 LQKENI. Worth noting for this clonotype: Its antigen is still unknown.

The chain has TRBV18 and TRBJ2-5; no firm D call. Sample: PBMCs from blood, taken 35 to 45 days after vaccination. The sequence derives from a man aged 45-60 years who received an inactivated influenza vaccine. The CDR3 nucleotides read TGTGCCAGCTCAGCGACCCAAGAGACCCAGTACTTC. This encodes CASSATQETQYF.